This record looks at one T cell receptor beta chain sequence and its context. The antigen is unknown. This specimen comes from a study of cytomegalovirus exposure and HLA in healthy donors. This CDR3 is 19 amino acids long. The germline V and J ends were trimmed by 2 bases and 0 bases, with 19 bases remaining between them. Germline V CDR1 and CDR2: MNHEY, SMNVEV (reference sequence). Findings of the study overall: Immune exposure was documented only through CMV serostatus. An analysis done earlier found most TCR beta V segments productive about 87% or about 30% of the time. Per published reports, the classifier diagnosed cytomegalovirus status with high specificity and sensitivity.

The PCR contained 60 Vbeta and 13 Jbeta primers. TCRdb's copy holds only in-frame clones and misses some; the assay was immunoSEQ multiplex PCR. The sample lists roughly 200,000 clones; around 82% were seen once. V and J are TRBV27 and TRBJ1-4; the D is unclear. The TCR was taken from a man in his forties or fifties in good health and CMV-seropositive. Input material: PBMCs. CDR3 sequence (DNA): TGTGCCAGCAGTTTAATCGCTGGGCTTTTTCCCGCAACTAATGAAAAACTGTTTTTT. It codes for CASSLIAGLFPATNEKLFF.